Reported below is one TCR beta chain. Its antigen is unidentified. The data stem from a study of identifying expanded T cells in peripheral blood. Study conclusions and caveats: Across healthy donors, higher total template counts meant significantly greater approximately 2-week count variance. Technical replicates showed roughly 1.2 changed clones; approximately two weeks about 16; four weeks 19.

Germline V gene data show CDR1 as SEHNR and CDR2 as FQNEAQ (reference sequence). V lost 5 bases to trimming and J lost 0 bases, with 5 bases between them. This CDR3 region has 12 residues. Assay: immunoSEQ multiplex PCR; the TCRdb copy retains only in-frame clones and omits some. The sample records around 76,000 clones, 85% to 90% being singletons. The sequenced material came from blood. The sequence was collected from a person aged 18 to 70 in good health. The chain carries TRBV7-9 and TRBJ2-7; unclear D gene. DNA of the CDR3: TGTGCCAGCAGCCCGAGCTCCTACGAGCAGTACTTC. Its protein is CASSPSSYEQYF.